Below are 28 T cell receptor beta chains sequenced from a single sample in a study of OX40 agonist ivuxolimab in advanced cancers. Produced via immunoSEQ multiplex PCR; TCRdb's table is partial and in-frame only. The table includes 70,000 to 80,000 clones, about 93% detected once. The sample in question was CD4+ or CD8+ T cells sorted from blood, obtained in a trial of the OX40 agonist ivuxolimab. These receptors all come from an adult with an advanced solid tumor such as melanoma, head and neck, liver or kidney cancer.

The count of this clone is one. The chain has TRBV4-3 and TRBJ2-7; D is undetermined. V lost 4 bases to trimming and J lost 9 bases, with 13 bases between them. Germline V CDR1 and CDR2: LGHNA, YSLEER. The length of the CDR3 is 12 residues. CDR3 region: CASSRYRYRQYF. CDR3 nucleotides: TGCGCCAGCAGCCGCTACAGATATCGGCAGTACTTC.

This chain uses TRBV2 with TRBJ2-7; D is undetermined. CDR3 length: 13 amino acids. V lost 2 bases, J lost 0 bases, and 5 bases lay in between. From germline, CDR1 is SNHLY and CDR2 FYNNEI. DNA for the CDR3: TGTGCCAGCAGTGAATCTTTCTCCTACGAGCAGTACTTC. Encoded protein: CASSESFSYEQYF.

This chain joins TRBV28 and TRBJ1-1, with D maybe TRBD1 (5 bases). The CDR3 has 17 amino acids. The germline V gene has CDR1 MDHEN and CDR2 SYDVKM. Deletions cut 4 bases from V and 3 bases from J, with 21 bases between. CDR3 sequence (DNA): TGTGCCAGCAGTTGGACCGCAAGGGGCATTGTTTACACTGAAGCTTTCTTT. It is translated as CASSWTARGIVYTEAFF.

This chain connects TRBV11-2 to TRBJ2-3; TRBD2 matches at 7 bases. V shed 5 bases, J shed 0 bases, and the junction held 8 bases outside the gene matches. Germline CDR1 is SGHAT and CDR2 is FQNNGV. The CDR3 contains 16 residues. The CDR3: CASSDPREISTDTQYF. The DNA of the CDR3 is TGTGCCAGCAGCGACCCGCGGGAGATTAGCACAGATACGCAGTATTTT.

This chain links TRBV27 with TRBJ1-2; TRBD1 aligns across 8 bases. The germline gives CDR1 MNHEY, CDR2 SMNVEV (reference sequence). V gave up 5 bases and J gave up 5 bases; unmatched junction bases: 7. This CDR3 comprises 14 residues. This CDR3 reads CASSQTDRVYGYTF. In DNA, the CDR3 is TGTGCCAGCAGTCAGACGGACAGGGTATATGGCTACACCTTC.

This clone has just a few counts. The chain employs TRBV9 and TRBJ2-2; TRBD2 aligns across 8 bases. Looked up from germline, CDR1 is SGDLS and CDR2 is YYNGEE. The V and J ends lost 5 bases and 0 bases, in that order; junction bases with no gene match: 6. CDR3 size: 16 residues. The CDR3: CASSAGLAANTGELFF. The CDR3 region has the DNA TGTGCCAGCAGTGCAGGACTAGCAGCGAACACCGGGGAGCTGTTTTTT.

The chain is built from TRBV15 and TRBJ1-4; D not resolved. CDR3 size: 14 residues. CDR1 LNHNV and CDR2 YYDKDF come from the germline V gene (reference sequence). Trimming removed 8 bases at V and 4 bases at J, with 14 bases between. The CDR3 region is CATSEGQLNEKLFF. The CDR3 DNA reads TGTGCCACCTCTGAAGGGCAGCTTAATGAAAAACTGTTTTTT.

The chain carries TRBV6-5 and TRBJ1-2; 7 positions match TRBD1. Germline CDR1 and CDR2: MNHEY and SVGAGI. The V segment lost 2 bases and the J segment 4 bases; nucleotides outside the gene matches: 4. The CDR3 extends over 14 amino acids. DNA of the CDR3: TGTGCCAGCAGTTACCTGGGACAGATCTATGGCTACACCTTC. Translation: CASSYLGQIYGYTF.

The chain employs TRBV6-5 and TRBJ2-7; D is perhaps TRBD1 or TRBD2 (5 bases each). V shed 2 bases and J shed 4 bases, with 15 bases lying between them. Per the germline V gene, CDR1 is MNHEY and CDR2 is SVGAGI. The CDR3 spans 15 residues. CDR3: CASSYDRLAGYEQYF. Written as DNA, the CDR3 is TGTGCCAGCAGTTACGACAGACTCGCGGGTTACGAGCAGTACTTC.

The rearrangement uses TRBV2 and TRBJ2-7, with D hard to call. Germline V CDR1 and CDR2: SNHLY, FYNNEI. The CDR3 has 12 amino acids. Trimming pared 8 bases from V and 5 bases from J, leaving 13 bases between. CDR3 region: CASGERLDEQYF. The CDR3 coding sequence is TGTGCCAGCGGAGAAAGGTTGGACGAGCAGTACTTC.

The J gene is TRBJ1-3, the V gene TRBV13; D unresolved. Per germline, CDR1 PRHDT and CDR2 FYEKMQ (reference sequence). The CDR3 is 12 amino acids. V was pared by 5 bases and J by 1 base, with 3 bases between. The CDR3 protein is CASSQSGNTIYF. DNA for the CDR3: TGTGCCAGCAGCCAGTCTGGAAACACCATATATTTT.

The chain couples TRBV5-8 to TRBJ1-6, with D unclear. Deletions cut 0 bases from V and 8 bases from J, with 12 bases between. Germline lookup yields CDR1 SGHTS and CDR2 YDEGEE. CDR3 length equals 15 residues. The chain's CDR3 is CASSLEDVYYSPLHF. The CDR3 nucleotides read TGTGCCAGCAGCTTGGAAGACGTTTACTATTCACCCCTCCACTTT.

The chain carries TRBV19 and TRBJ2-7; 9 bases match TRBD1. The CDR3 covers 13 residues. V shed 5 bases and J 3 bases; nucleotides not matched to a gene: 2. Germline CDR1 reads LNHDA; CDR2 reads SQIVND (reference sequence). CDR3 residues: CASSRDRVYEQYF. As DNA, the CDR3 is TGTGCCAGTAGTCGGGACAGGGTCTACGAGCAGTACTTC. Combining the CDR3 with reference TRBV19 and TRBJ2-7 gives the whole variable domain DGGITQSPKYLFRKEGQNVTLSCEQNLNHDAMYWYRQDPGQGLRLIYYSQIVNDFQKGDIAEGYSVSREKKESFPLTVTSAQKNPTAFYLCASSRDRVYEQYFGPGTRLTVT.

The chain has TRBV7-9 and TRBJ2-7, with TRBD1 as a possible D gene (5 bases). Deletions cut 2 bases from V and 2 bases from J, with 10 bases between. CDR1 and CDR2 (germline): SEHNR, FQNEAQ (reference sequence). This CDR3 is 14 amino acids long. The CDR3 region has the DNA TGTGCCAGCAGCTTACAGGGCTTTCCCTACGAGCAGTACTTC. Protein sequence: CASSLQGFPYEQYF.

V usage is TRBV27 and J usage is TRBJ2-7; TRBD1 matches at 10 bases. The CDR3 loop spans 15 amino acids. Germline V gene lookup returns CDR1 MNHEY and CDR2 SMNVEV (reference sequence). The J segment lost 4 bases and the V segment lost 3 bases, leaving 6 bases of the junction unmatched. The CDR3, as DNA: TGTGCCAGCAGTTTGACAGGGGGCGATGAGTACGAGCAGTACTTC. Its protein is CASSLTGGDEYEQYF.

The CDR3 region has the DNA TGTGCCAGCAGTTTGGCGGTAGGGTGGGGCACTGAAGCTTTCTTT. The encoded protein is CASSLAVGWGTEAFF. V usage is TRBV25-1 and J usage is TRBJ1-1; D unclear. Trimming shortened V by 5 bases and J by 4 bases, and 17 bases separated the two germline ends. The CDR3 length is 15 residues. Germline V gene lookup returns CDR1 MGHDK and CDR2 SYGVNS. Full variable domain (rest looked up from reference TRBV25-1 and TRBJ1-1): EADIYQTPRYLVIGTGKKITLECSQTMGHDKMYWYQQDPGMELHLIHYSYGVNSTEKGDLSSESTVSRIRTEHFPLTLESARPSHTSQYLCASSLAVGWGTEAFFGQGTRLTVV.

The CDR3 loop is CASSPPYTGMNTEAFF. CDR3 sequence (DNA): TGTGCCAGCAGCCCTCCCTACACAGGAATGAACACTGAAGCTTTCTTT. V gene TRBV7-9 combines with J gene TRBJ1-1, with D maybe TRBD1 (5 bases). CDR1 SEHNR and CDR2 FQNEAQ come from the germline V gene (reference sequence). There are 16 residues in the CDR3. Trimming removed 5 bases from V and 0 bases from J, with 16 bases in between.

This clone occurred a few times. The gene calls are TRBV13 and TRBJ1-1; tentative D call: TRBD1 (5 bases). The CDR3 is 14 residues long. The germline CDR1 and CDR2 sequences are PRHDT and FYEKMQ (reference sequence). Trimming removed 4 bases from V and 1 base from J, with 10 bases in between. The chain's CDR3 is CASSSSQGNTEAFF. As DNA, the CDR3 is TGTGCCAGCAGCTCCTCTCAGGGGAACACTGAAGCTTTCTTT.

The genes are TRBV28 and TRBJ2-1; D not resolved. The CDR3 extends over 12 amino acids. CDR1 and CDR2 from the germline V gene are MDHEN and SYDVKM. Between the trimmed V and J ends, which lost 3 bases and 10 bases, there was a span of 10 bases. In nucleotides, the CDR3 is TGTGCCAGCAGTTTGGTCGGTGGGGAGCAGTTCTTC. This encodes CASSLVGGEQFF.

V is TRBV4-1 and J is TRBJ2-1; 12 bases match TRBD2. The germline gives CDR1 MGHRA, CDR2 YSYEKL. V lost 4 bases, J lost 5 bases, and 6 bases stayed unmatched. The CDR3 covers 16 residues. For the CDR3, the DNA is TGCGCCAGCAGCCCCCGACTAGCGGGAGCGAACAATGAGCAGTTCTTC. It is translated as CASSPRLAGANNEQFF.

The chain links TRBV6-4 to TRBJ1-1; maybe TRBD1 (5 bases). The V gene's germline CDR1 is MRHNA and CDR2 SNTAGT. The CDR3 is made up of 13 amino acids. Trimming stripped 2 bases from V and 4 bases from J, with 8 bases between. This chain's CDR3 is CASSDKGTTEAFF. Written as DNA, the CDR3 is TGTGCCAGCAGTGACAAGGGGACCACTGAAGCTTTCTTT.

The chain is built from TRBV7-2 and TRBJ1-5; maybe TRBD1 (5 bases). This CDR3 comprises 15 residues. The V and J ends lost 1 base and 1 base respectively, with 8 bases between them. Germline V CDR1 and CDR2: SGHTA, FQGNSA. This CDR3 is CASSLDKGSNQPQHF. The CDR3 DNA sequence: TGTGCCAGCAGCTTAGACAAGGGGAGCAATCAGCCCCAGCATTTT.

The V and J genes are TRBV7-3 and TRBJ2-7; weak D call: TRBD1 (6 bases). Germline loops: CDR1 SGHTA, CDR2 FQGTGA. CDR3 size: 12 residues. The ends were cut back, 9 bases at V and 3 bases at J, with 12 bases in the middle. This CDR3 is CARTTGFYEQYF. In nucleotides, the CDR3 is TGTGCCAGGACGACAGGTTTCTACGAGCAGTACTTC. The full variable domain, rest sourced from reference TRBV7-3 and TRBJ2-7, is GAGVSQTPSNKVTEKGKYVELRCDPISGHTALYWYRQSLGQGPEFLIYFQGTGAADDSGLPNDRFFAVRPEGSVSTLKIQRTERGDSAVYLCARTTGFYEQYFGPGTRLTVT.

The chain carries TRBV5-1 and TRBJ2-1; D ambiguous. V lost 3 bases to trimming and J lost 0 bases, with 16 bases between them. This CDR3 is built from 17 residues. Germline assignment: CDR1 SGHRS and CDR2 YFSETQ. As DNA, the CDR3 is TGCGCCAGCAGCTCCCCCTCGGACGGAAGCTCCTACAATGAGCAGTTCTTC. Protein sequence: CASSSPSDGSSYNEQFF.

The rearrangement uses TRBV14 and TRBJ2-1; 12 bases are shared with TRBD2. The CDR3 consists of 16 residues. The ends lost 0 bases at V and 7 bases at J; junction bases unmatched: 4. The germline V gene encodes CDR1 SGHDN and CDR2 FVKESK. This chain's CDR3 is CASSQEETSGSNEQFF. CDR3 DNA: TGTGCCAGCAGCCAAGAAGAGACTAGCGGGAGTAATGAGCAGTTCTTC.

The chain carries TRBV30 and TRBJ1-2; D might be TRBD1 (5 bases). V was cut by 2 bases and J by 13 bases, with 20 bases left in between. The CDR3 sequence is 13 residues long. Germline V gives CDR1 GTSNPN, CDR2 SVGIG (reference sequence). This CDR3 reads CAWSLGTTLPPTF. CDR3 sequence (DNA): TGTGCCTGGAGTTTAGGGACGACCTTACCTCCCACCTTC. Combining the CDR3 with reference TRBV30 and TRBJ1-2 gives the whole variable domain SQTIHQWPATLVQPVGSPLSLECTVEGTSNPNLYWYRQAAGRGLQLLFYSVGIGQISSEVPQNLSASRPQDRQFILSSKKLLLSDSGFYLCAWSLGTTLPPTFGSGTRLTVV.

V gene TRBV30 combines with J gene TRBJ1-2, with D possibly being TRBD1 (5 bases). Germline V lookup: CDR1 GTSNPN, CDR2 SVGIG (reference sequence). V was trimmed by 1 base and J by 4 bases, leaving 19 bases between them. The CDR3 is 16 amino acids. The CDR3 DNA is TGTGCCTGGAGTGACCCCGGGACCCTAGTTCTCTATGGCTACACCTTC. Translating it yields CAWSDPGTLVLYGYTF. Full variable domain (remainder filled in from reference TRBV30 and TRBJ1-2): SQTIHQWPATLVQPVGSPLSLECTVEGTSNPNLYWYRQAAGRGLQLLFYSVGIGQISSEVPQNLSASRPQDRQFILSSKKLLLSDSGFYLCAWSDPGTLVLYGYTFGSGTRLTVV.

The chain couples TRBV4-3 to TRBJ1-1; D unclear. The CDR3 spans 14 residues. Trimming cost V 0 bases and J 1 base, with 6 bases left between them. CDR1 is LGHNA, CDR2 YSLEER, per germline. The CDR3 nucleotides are TGCGCCAGCAGCCAAGAGCTAGGGAACACTGAAGCTTTCTTT. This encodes CASSQELGNTEAFF.